Presented here are 8 T cell receptor beta chains from one specimen sequenced in a study of T-cell reconstitution after alpha-beta-depleted transplantation in children. Preparation of the TCRbeta library used unique molecular identifiers. TCRdb fed the PCR reads into MiXCR, producing one record per CDR3 protein. The data hold approximately 650,000 distinct CDR3 sequences, with 13% observed a single time. The source was PBMCs, collected before TCRalphabeta/CD19-depleted stem cell transplant. Source of these receptors: a girl aged 2-10 years with congenital amegakaryocytic thrombocytopenia, due to receive a stem cell transplant.

The rearrangement links TRBV28 to TRBJ2-1; D possibly corresponds to TRBD2 (5 bases). From germline, CDR1 is MDHEN and CDR2 SYDVKM. Trimming removed 6 bases from V and 6 bases from J, with 12 bases in between. The CDR3 has 13 amino acids. CDR3 in amino acids: CASSKPSINEQFF. DNA of the CDR3: TGTGCCAGCAGCAAACCTAGCATCAATGAGCAGTTCTTC.

The chain is built from TRBV20-1 and TRBJ1-2; D uncertain. Germline CDR1 is DFQATT and CDR2 is SNEGSKA (reference sequence). V lost 3 bases to trimming and J lost 8 bases, with 10 bases between them. This CDR3 has 11 residues. CDR3 protein: CSARYSRGYTF. CDR3 nucleotide sequence: TGCAGTGCTAGGTACTCGCGAGGCTACACCTTC.

The V and J genes are TRBV11-2 and TRBJ2-7, with 10 bases aligning to TRBD2. The CDR3 contains 14 residues. CDR1 is SGHAT and CDR2 is FQNNGV in the germline V gene. With 8 bases clipped from V and 6 bases from J, the junction kept 10 bases outside the gene matches. CDR3 nucleotides: TGTGCCAGCGGCTGGGCTAGCGGGAGTAGCGAGCAGTACTTC. It yields the protein CASGWASGSSEQYF. The full variable domain, rest sourced from reference TRBV11-2 and TRBJ2-7, is EAGVAQSPRYKIIEKRQSVAFWCNPISGHATLYWYQQILGQGPKLLIQFQNNGVVDDSQLPKDRFSAERLKGVDSTLKIQPAKLEDSAVYLCASGWASGSSEQYFGPGTRLTVT.

This clonotype was found many times. The chain is built from TRBV12-3 or TRBV12-4 and TRBJ2-1; 9 nucleotides align to TRBD1. With 4 bases clipped from V and 5 bases from J, the junction kept 3 bases outside the gene matches. The CDR3 covers 14 residues. This CDR3 reads CASSSGTGHNEQFF. For the CDR3, the DNA is TGTGCCAGCAGTTCTGGGACAGGGCACAATGAGCAGTTCTTC.

The chain links TRBV12-3 or TRBV12-4 to TRBJ2-2; D is ambiguous. CDR3 length: 15 amino acids. The V end lost 4 bases, the J end lost 3 bases, and 12 bases lay between the germline ends. CDR3 sequence: CASSSDRSYTGELFF. The CDR3 DNA reads TGTGCCAGCAGTTCAGACCGGAGTTACACCGGGGAGCTGTTTTTT.

The table lists this clonotype with many counts. The V gene is TRBV5-1, the J gene TRBJ2-3; tentatively, D is TRBD2 (5 bases). This CDR3 comprises 15 residues. Germline lookup yields CDR1 SGHRS and CDR2 YFSETQ. The V end was cut by 1 base, the J end by 4 bases, with 13 bases between. CDR3 sequence (DNA): TGCGCCAGCAGCTTGAGGGAGTCAGATTCAGATACGCAGTATTTT. This codes for CASSLRESDSDTQYF.

This clonotype was observed once. The chain joins TRBV19 to TRBJ2-1; no clear D. The germline V gene encodes CDR1 LNHDA and CDR2 SQIVND (reference sequence). Trimming removed 3 bases from V and 6 bases from J, with 9 bases in between. CDR3 length: 13 amino acids. CDR3 sequence (DNA): TGTGCCAGTAGTATGAGCATGGGCAATGAGCAGTTCTTC. Translation gives CASSMSMGNEQFF.

A few counts support this clonotype. This chain connects TRBV12-5 to TRBJ1-2; D unclear. The V end was cut by 5 bases, the J end by 5 bases, with 12 bases between. The germline V gene encodes CDR1 LGHNT and CDR2 FRNRAP. This CDR3 comprises 13 residues. For the CDR3, the DNA is TGTGCTAGTGGTCCGAGGGCCCTTTATGGCTACACCTTC. Its translation: CASGPRALYGYTF.